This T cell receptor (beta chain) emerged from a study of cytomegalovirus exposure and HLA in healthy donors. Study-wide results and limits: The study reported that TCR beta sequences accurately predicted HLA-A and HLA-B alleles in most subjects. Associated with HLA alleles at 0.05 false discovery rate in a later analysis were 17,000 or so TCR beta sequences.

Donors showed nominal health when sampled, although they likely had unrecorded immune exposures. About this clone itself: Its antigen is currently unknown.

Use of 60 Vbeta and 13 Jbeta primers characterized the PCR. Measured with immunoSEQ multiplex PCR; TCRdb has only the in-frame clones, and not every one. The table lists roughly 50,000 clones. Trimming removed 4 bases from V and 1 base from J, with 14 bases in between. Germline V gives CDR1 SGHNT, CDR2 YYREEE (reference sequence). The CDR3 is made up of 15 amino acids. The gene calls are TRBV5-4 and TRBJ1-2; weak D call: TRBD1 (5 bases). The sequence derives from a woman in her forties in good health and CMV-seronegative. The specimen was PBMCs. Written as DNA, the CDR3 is TGTGCCAGCAGCCCCCAAACGCAGGGTAACTATGGCTACACCTTC. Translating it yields CASSPQTQGNYGYTF.